This T cell receptor beta chain came from a study of regulatory T cells in long-lasting Graves disease. As for time point: newly diagnosed GD, antithyroid drugs for less than 3 months. The TCR library was made from RNA extracted from PBMCs. Study-wide points: Persistent disease samples used TRBV28, TRBJ1-2 and TRBJ2-5 preferentially. Reduced TCR diversity was observed in persistent Graves' patients versus newly diagnosed patients. Analyses excluded thyroid tissue, covering peripheral blood alone.

This CDR3 has 13 amino acids. The V segment lost 7 bases and the J segment 9 bases; nucleotides outside the gene matches: 8. Germline lookup yields CDR1 MDHEN and CDR2 SYDVKM. Investigators prepared the TCR beta libraries by applying iRepertoire HTBI primers and Arm-PCR of CDR3 regions. TCRdb itself ran the multiplex PCR reads through MiXCR, one entry per CDR3 protein. The data contain about 240,000 distinct CDR3 sequences, roughly a fifth of them seen just once; the ten biggest clones take up about 14%. Concerning this clonotype: Its cognate antigen is unknown.

This sequence originates from a female donor with Graves disease. The source material was peripheral blood mononuclear cells (PBMCs), sampled at new diagnosis, from a patient treated with antithyroid drugs. V is TRBV28 and J is TRBJ2-1; 8 nucleotides line up with TRBD2. This CDR3 is CASIQTSASEQFF. The CDR3 region has the DNA TGTGCCAGCATTCAGACTAGCGCTTCTGAGCAGTTCTTC. The full variable domain, rest sourced from reference TRBV28 and TRBJ2-1, is DVKVTQSSRYLVKRTGEKVFLECVQDMDHENMFWYRQDPGLGLRLIYFSYDVKMKEKGDIPEGYSVSREKKERFSLILESASTNQTSMYLCASIQTSASEQFFGPGTRLTVL.